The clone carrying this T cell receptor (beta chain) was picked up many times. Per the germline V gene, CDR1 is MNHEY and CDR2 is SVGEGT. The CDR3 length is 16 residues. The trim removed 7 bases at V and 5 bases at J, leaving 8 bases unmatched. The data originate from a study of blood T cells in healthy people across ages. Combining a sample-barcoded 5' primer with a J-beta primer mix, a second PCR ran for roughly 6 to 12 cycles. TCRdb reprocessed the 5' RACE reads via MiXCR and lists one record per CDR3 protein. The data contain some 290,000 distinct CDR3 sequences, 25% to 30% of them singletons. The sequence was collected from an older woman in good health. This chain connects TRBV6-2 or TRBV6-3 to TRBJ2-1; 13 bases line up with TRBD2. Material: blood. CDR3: CASKLAGGITNNEQFF. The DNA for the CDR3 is TGTGCCAGCAAACTAGCGGGAGGGATTACTAACAATGAGCAGTTCTTC.